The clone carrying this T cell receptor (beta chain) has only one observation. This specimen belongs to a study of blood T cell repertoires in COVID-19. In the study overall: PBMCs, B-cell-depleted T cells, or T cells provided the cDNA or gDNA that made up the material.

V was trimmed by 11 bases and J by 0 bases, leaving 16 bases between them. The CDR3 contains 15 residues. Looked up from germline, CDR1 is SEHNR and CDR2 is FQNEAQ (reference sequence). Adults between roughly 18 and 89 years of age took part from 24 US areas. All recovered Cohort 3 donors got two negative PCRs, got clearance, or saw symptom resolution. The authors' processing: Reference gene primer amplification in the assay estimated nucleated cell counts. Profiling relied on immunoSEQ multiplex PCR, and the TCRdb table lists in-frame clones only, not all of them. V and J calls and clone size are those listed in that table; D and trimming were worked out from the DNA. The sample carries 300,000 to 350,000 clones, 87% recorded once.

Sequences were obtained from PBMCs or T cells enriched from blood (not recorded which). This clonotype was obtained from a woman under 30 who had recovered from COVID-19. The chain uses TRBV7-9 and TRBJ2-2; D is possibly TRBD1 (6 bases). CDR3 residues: CAGSKQGPNTGELFF. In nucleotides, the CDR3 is TGTGCCGGCTCCAAACAGGGCCCGAACACCGGGGAGCTGTTTTTT. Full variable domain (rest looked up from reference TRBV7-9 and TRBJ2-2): DTGVSQNPRHKITKRGQNVTFRCDPISEHNRLYWYRQTLGQGPEFLTYFQNEAQLEKSRLLSDRFSAERPKGSFSTLEIQRTEQGDSAMYLCAGSKQGPNTGELFFGEGSRLTVL.